The 19 T cell receptor beta chains presented below share a single source sample, sequenced in a study of vaccination and CD4 T cells after COVID-19. For these receptors, no antigen is known. Treatment noted: approximately nine-day PBMC culture with coronavirus spike peptide pools or control peptides (ViraFEST assay). Sequencing of DNA taken from cultured CD4+ T cells relied on the Oncomine TCR Beta short-read assay. One entry per CDR3 protein, called by TCRdb with MiXCR from the PCR reads. The profile shows roughly 13,000 distinct CDR3 sequences, about two thirds of them singletons. Sequenced input: CD4+ T cells from blood, cultured in vitro. All receptors come from a human donor who had recovered from COVID-19.

The chain recombines TRBV20-1 with TRBJ2-7; possible D gene TRBD2, 6 bases. Trimming took 3 bases from V and 3 from J, leaving 15 bases between them. This CDR3 is 14 amino acids long. Germline-derived CDR1 and CDR2 are DFQATT and SNEGSKA (reference sequence). CDR3 nucleotides: TGCAGTGCTAGTTTGCCGGGACTCCTCTACGAGCAGTACTTC. This codes for CSASLPGLLYEQYF.

This sequence joins TRBV19 and TRBJ1-3, with D unresolved. The CDR3 runs to 15 residues. Trimming removed 5 bases at V and 4 bases at J, with 15 bases between. Germline V CDR1 and CDR2: LNHDA, SQIVND (reference sequence). CDR3 bases: TGTGCCAGTAGTGGAGGTGTTCGCCGCGGAAACACCATATATTTT. Amino acid sequence: CASSGGVRRGNTIYF.

This chain links TRBV11-2 with TRBJ1-3; no clear D. The germline V gene has CDR1 SGHAT and CDR2 FQNNGV. With 3 bases removed from V and 5 bases from J, the gap between germline ends came to 5 bases. The CDR3 consists of 12 residues. CDR3 DNA: TGTGCCAGCAGCTTTTCCAGAAACACCATATATTTT. Its protein product is CASSFSRNTIYF.

The chain combines TRBV24-1 with TRBJ2-5; D perhaps matches TRBD2 (5 bases). The germline V and J ends were trimmed by 0 bases and 5 bases, with 18 bases remaining between them. This CDR3 is built from 17 residues. CDR1 and CDR2 (germline): KGHDR, SFDVKD. Here the CDR3 DNA reads TGTGCCACCAGTGATTTGATGAGGGAGACCTCATGGGAGACCCAGTACTTC. The encoded protein is CATSDLMRETSWETQYF.

This clonotype was recorded a few times. This rearrangement joins TRBV20-1 to TRBJ2-4, with 7 bases aligning to TRBD1. The CDR3 length is 12 residues. After removal of 5 bases from V and 10 bases from J, the junction contained 8 bases not matched to a gene. The V gene's germline CDR1 is DFQATT and CDR2 SNEGSKA (reference sequence). CDR3 in amino acids: CSAGRQGGIQYF. The CDR3 coding sequence is TGCAGTGCTGGGAGACAGGGTGGGATTCAGTACTTC.

The chain couples TRBV27 to TRBJ2-7; 9 bases align to TRBD1. J lost 5 bases, V lost 1 base, and 9 bases had no gene match. This CDR3 has 16 amino acids. CDR1 is MNHEY and CDR2 is SMNVEV in the germline V gene (reference sequence). The CDR3 DNA is TGTGCCAGCAGTTTATTGGCCGGGACAGGGATTGACGAGCAGTACTTC. Translation gives CASSLLAGTGIDEQYF.

This clonotype was detected once. The chain carries TRBV6-1 and TRBJ1-5; D ambiguous. V lost 7 bases and J lost 2, with 12 bases in between. Germline V gene lookup returns CDR1 MNHNS and CDR2 SASEGT. The CDR3 consists of 14 residues. The CDR3 sequence: CASILKQRNQPQHF. As DNA, the CDR3 is TGTGCCAGCATACTTAAACAGCGCAATCAGCCCCAGCATTTT.

The V call is TRBV6-1, the J call TRBJ2-5, with D possibly being TRBD1 (5 bases). Germline V gene lookup returns CDR1 MNHNS and CDR2 SASEGT. The CDR3 extends over 15 amino acids. Trimming took off 8 bases at V and 1 base at J, with 17 bases between the two ends. Written as DNA, the CDR3 is TGTGCCAGCTCCCCGACGACAGTGCCCCAAGAGACCCAGTACTTC. Translating gives CASSPTTVPQETQYF.

This clonotype appeared once. The rearrangement joins TRBV20-1 to TRBJ2-6; 8 nucleotides match TRBD1. With V trimmed by 6 bases and J by 1 base, 14 bases remained unmatched. Looked up from germline, CDR1 is DFQATT and CDR2 is SNEGSKA (reference sequence). This CDR3 has 18 residues. The CDR3 region has the DNA TGCAGTGCACCATTAAGACAGGGGTCCCCATCTGGGGCCAACGTCCTGACTTTC. As protein: CSAPLRQGSPSGANVLTF.

The V gene is TRBV6-2 or TRBV6-3, the J gene TRBJ2-4; D is unresolved. This CDR3 is 18 amino acids long. Per the germline V gene, CDR1 is MNHEY and CDR2 is SVGEGT. Deletions cut 6 bases from V and 3 bases from J, with 24 bases between. The CDR3 nucleotides read TGTGCCAGCAGGGATTATCCCGGCCAAGACAAGGGCAAAAACATTCAGTACTTC. As protein: CASRDYPGQDKGKNIQYF.

This chain joins TRBV20-1 and TRBJ1-5; the D is unclear. The V end was cut by 5 bases, the J end by 4 bases, with 6 bases between. Germline CDR1 is DFQATT and CDR2 is SNEGSKA (reference sequence). The CDR3 has 11 amino acids. CDR3 DNA sequence: TGCAGTGCTGGGGATAATCAGCCCCAGCATTTT. Protein sequence: CSAGDNQPQHF.

In the case of this clonotype: Since a much larger clone is just one base distant, this may be a read error. The J gene is TRBJ1-5, the V gene TRBV27, with D possibly being TRBD1 (6 bases). The CDR3 is made up of 16 amino acids. V lost 7 bases, J lost 2 bases, and 18 bases lay in between. CDR1 is MNHEY, CDR2 SMNVEV, per germline (reference sequence). CDR3 DNA sequence: TGTGCCAGCACCCCCCGGGGGCGGAGAGGCAATCAGCCCCAGCATTTT. It codes for CASTPRGRRGNQPQHF.

This chain uses TRBV6-5 with TRBJ1-1; perhaps TRBD1 as D (5 bases). Looked up from germline, CDR1 is MNHEY and CDR2 is SVGAGI. Trimming removed 0 bases from V and 0 bases from J, with 14 bases in between. The CDR3 is 17 residues long. CDR3: CASSYSITPGLNTEAFF. As DNA, the CDR3 is TGTGCCAGCAGTTACTCGATCACCCCAGGGTTGAACACTGAAGCTTTCTTT.

In its sample, this clonotype was seen once. The gene calls are TRBV6-5 and TRBJ1-1; perhaps TRBD1 as D (5 bases). Trimming left V 4 bases short and J 6 bases short, with 15 bases between. The V gene's germline CDR1 is MNHEY and CDR2 SVGAGI. This CDR3 has 14 residues. CDR3 coding DNA: TGTGCCAGCAGTTTACCTACAGGTACACCTGAAGCTTTCTTT. Translating it yields CASSLPTGTPEAFF.

CDR3 residues: CASTRRSAGANVLTF. The CDR3 nucleotides read TGTGCCAGCACCCGAAGGAGTGCGGGGGCCAACGTCCTGACTTTC. The chain recombines TRBV6-1 with TRBJ2-6; the D is unclear. The CDR3 runs 15 residues. V lost 7 bases and J lost 4, with 14 bases in between. Germline CDR1 MNHNS, CDR2 SASEGT.

The chain combines TRBV9 with TRBJ2-5; 16 nucleotides align to TRBD2. There are 17 residues in the CDR3. V trimming: 0 bases; J trimming: 2 bases; junction bases outside the gene matches: 1. Germline V lookup: CDR1 SGDLS, CDR2 YYNGEE. CDR3 loop: CASSVAGLAGGQETQYF. Written as DNA, the CDR3 is TGTGCCAGCAGCGTAGCGGGACTAGCGGGAGGGCAAGAGACCCAGTACTTC.

The chain has TRBV6-2 or TRBV6-3 and TRBJ1-2, with D uncertain. The length of the CDR3 is 12 residues. The germline V gene has CDR1 MNHEY and CDR2 SVGEGT. V lost 5 bases and J lost 2, with 6 bases in between. CDR3 nucleotides: TGTGCCAGCAGTCCTCCAAACTATGGCTACACCTTC. Protein product: CASSPPNYGYTF.

The CDR3 DNA sequence: TGTGCCAGTAGGCGCACGGGGGGGGAGACCCAGTACTTC. Amino acid sequence: CASRRTGGETQYF. The chain joins TRBV19 to TRBJ2-5; TRBD2 matches 8 bases. Germline CDR1 LNHDA, CDR2 SQIVND (reference sequence). This CDR3 contains 13 residues. Germline trimming cut 6 bases from V and 5 bases from J; bases unmatched to any gene: 5.

The genes are TRBV27 and TRBJ1-1; TRBD1 matches 7 bases. This CDR3 comprises 13 residues. The trim removed 5 bases at V and 3 bases at J, leaving 3 bases unmatched. Germline assignment: CDR1 MNHEY and CDR2 SMNVEV (reference sequence). The CDR3 DNA follows: TGTGCCAGCAGTAGACAGGGTTACACTGAAGCTTTCTTT. Amino acids: CASSRQGYTEAFF.